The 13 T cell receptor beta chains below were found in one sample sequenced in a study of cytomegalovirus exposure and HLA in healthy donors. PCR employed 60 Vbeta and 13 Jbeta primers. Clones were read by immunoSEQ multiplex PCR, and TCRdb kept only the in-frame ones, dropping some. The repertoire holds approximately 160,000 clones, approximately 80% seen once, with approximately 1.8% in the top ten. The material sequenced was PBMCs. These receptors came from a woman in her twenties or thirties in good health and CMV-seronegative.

CDR3 sequence reads: CASSHGHYTEAFF. The CDR3, as DNA: TGTGCCAGCAGCCATGGACACTACACTGAAGCTTTCTTT. V is TRBV7-2 and J is TRBJ1-1; tentatively, D is TRBD1 (5 bases). Germline V gives CDR1 SGHTA, CDR2 FQGNSA. V shed 5 bases and J shed 3 bases, with 10 bases lying between them. This CDR3 has 13 residues.

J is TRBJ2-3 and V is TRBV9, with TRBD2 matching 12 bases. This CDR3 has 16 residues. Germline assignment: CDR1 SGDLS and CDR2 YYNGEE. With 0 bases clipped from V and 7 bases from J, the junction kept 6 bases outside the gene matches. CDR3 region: CASSVGASGGANTQYF. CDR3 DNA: TGTGCCAGCAGCGTAGGGGCTAGCGGGGGGGCGAATACGCAGTATTTT.

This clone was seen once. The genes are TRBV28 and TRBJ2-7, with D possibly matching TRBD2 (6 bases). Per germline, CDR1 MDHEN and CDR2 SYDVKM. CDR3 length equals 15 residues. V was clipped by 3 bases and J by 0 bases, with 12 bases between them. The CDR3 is CASSLVPGVSYEQYF. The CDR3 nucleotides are TGTGCCAGCAGTTTGGTGCCGGGGGTCTCCTACGAGCAGTACTTC.

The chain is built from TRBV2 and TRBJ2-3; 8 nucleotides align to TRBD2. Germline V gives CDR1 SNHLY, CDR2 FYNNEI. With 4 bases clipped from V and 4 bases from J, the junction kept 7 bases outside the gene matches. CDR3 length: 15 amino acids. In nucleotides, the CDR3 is TGTGCCAGCAGTGTGATTTCAGCGGGAGCAGATACGCAGTATTTT. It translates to CASSVISAGADTQYF.

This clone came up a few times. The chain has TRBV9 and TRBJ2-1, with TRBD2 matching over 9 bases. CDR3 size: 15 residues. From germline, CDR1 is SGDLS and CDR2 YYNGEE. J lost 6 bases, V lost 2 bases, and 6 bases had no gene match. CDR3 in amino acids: CASSVGGGAANEQFF. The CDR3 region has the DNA TGTGCCAGCAGCGTGGGCGGGGGGGCCGCCAATGAGCAGTTCTTC.

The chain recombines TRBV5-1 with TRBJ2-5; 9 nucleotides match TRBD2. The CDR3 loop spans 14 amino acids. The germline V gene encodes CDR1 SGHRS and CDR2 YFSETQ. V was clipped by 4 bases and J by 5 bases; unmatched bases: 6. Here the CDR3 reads CASSQGLAGETQYF. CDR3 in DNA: TGCGCCAGCAGCCAGGGACTAGCTGGCGAGACCCAGTACTTC.

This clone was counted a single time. The CDR3, as DNA: TGTGCCAGCAGCTTAGCAAGGGACAGGGGACAGGGATTCGGTGGAAACACCATATATTTT. The encoded protein is CASSLARDRGQGFGGNTIYF. V usage is TRBV7-2 and J usage is TRBJ1-3, with TRBD1 matching over 10 bases. J gave up 3 bases and V 0 bases, and 14 bases lay outside the gene matches. Germline values: CDR1 SGHTA, CDR2 FQGNSA. This CDR3 region has 20 residues.

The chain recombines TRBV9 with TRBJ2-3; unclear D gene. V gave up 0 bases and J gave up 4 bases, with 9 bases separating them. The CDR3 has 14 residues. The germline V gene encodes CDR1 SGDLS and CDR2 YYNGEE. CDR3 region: CASSVASIADTQYF. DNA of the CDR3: TGTGCCAGCAGCGTAGCGTCGATAGCAGATACGCAGTATTTT.

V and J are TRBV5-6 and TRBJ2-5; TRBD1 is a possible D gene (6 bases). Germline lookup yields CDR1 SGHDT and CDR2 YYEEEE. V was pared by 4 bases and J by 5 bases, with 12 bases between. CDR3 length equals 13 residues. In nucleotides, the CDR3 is TGTGCCAGCAGCCTGGACAGATGGGAGACCCAGTACTTC. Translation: CASSLDRWETQYF. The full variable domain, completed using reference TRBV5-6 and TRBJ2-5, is DAGVTQSPTHLIKTRGQQVTLRCSPKSGHDTVSWYQQALGQGPQFIFQYYEEEERQRGNFPDRFSGHQFPNYSSELNVNALLLGDSALYLCASSLDRWETQYFGPGTRLLVL.

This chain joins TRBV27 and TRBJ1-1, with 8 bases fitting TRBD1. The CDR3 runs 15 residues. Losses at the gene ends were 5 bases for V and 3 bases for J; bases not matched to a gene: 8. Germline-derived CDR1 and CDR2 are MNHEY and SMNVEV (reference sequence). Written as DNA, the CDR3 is TGTGCCAGCAGTCCCCGGACAGGGAGGGACACTGAAGCTTTCTTT. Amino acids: CASSPRTGRDTEAFF.

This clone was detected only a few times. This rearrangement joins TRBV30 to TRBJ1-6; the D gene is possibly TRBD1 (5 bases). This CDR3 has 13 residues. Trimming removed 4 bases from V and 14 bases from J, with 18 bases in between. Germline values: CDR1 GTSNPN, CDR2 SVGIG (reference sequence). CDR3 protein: CAWNVGRGRTLHF. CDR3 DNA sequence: TGTGCCTGGAACGTTGGGAGGGGAAGAACCCTCCACTTT.

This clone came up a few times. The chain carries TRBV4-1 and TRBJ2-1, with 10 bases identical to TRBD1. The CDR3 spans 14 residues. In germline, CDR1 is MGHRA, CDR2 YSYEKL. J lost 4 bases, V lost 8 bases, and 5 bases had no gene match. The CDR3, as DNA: TGCGCCAGCTCCCGGGACAGGGGATACAATGAGCAGTTCTTC. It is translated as CASSRDRGYNEQFF.

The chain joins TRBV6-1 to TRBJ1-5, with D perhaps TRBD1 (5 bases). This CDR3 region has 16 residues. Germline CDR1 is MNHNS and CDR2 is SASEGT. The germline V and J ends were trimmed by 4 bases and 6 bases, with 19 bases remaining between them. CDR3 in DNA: TGTGCCAGCAGTGTCTCGGGGGAGAGAGTGAGTCAGCCCCAGCATTTT. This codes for CASSVSGERVSQPQHF.